The rows below give T cell receptor beta chains drawn from one sample of a study of cytomegalovirus exposure and HLA in healthy donors. Here immunoSEQ multiplex PCR was the method, and the copy in TCRdb shows in-frame clones only, minus some. Of 150,000 or so clones listed, 80% to 90% are singletons. Sequenced sample: PBMCs. These receptors all stem from a woman aged 18-30 years in good health and CMV-seropositive. CDR3s include the opening cysteine and the closing phenylalanine or tryptophan. Each record gives: clone size, J gene, D gene, V gene, CDR3 protein, CDR3 DNA. D genes are given only for firm matches. Not all rows give a size; the values are once, few, many and, for expanded clones, a class.

>NA|TRBJ2-3|TRBD2|TRBV6-5
CATNRGRGTDTQYF
TGTGCCACGAACCGCGGGAGGGGCACAGATACGCAGTATTTT
>NA|TRBJ1-3|NA|TRBV28
CASMGGGSGNTIYF
TGTGCCAGCATGGGCGGAGGCTCTGGAAACACCATATATTTT
>NA|TRBJ2-3|TRBD2|TRBV19
CASSISSGGLLGTDTQYF
TGTGCCAGTAGTATTAGTAGCGGGGGGCTCCTTGGCACAGATACGCAGTATTTT
>NA|TRBJ2-1|NA|TRBV7-2
CASSAQGQQFF
TGTGCCAGCAGCGCACAGGGTCAGCAGTTCTTC
>NA|TRBJ1-2|NA|TRBV19
CASSGGQGSYGYTF
TGTGCCAGTAGTGGGGGCCAGGGGTCCTATGGCTACACCTTC
>NA|TRBJ2-3|TRBD1|TRBV19
CASKGTGHMTDTQYF
TGTGCCAGTAAGGGGACAGGGCATATGACAGATACGCAGTATTTT
>NA|TRBJ2-3|TRBD2|TRBV7-6
CASSFTSGGAVDTQYF
TGTGCCAGCAGCTTTACTAGCGGGGGGGCAGTAGATACGCAGTATTTT
>NA|TRBJ2-5|NA|TRBV4-2
CASSQERSGVGETQYF
TGTGCCAGCAGCCAAGAAAGGTCAGGGGTCGGGGAGACCCAGTACTTC
>NA|TRBJ1-1|TRBD1|TRBV4-1
CASSQDIPGGSRTEAFF
TGCGCCAGCAGCCAAGATATCCCAGGGGGTAGTCGCACTGAAGCTTTCTTT
>NA|TRBJ2-3|TRBD2|TRBV30
CAWSPGIAGGPDTQYF
TGTGCCTGGAGTCCGGGGATAGCGGGGGGCCCAGATACGCAGTATTTT
>NA|TRBJ1-1|NA|TRBV4-1
CASSHRRRGSSNTEAFF
TGCGCCAGCAGCCACCGACGAAGGGGTAGCTCGAACACTGAAGCTTTCTTT
>NA|TRBJ1-6|TRBD1|TRBV19
CASSILPGQGGPPLHF
TGTGCCAGTAGTATATTGCCTGGACAGGGGGGTCCACCCCTCCACTTT
>NA|TRBJ1-6|TRBD1|TRBV28
CASSGQGVWNSPLHF
TGTGCCAGCAGCGGACAGGGGGTGTGGAATTCACCCCTCCACTTT
>NA|TRBJ2-5|TRBD2|TRBV9
CASSPTGLDETQYF
TGTGCCAGCAGCCCCACAGGACTAGATGAGACCCAGTACTTC
>NA|TRBJ1-3|NA|TRBV28
CASSSTGKGNTIYF
TGTGCCAGCAGTTCCACAGGGAAGGGAAACACCATATATTTT
>NA|TRBJ2-4|TRBD2|TRBV19
CASSISGRGKNIQYF
TGTGCCAGTAGTATCAGCGGGCGGGGGAAGAACATTCAGTACTTC
>NA|TRBJ2-2|NA|TRBV29-1
CSVEGDLNTGELFF
TGCAGCGTTGAGGGAGATTTGAACACCGGGGAGCTGTTTTTT
>NA|TRBJ1-6|NA|TRBV6-5
CASSYSRETYNSPLHF
TGTGCCAGCAGTTACTCGAGGGAAACCTATAATTCACCCCTCCACTTT
>once|TRBJ1-3|TRBD1|TRBV28
CASSRPSRGVSGNTIYF
TGTGCCAGCAGTCGCCCGTCCAGGGGGGTCTCTGGAAACACCATATATTTT
>NA|TRBJ2-5|NA|TRBV30
CAWSVGGAETQYF
TGTGCCTGGAGTGTAGGAGGGGCGGAGACCCAGTACTTC
>NA|TRBJ1-3|NA|TRBV28
CASSLGRSGNTIYF
TGTGCCAGCAGTTTAGGCAGATCTGGAAACACCATATATTTT
>NA|TRBJ1-2|NA|TRBV7-2
CASSKGRVYGYTF
TGTGCCAGCAGCAAAGGGAGAGTGTACGGCTACACCTTC
>NA|TRBJ2-7|NA|TRBV29-1
CSVGWGDSGGEQYF
TGCAGCGTTGGATGGGGTGACTCTGGGGGGGAGCAGTACTTC
>NA|TRBJ1-1|NA|TRBV5-4
CASSSPTVNTEAFF
TGTGCCAGCAGCTCACCGACAGTCAACACTGAAGCTTTCTTT
>NA|TRBJ2-1|TRBD1|TRBV7-9
CASSPPGQGAREQFF
TGTGCCAGCAGCCCCCCGGGACAGGGGGCGCGCGAGCAGTTCTTC
>NA|TRBJ1-5|NA|TRBV28
CASSLALTSWPQHF
TGTGCCAGCAGTTTGGCCCTCACCAGTTGGCCCCAGCATTTT
>few|TRBJ1-2|NA|TRBV6-5
CASSWQGGYGYTF
TGTGCCAGCAGTTGGCAAGGCGGCTATGGCTACACCTTC
>once|TRBJ2-3|NA|TRBV28
CASSSRTRPDTQYF
TGTGCCAGCAGTTCTCGAACTAGACCAGATACGCAGTATTTT
>NA|TRBJ1-6|TRBD1|TRBV27
CASSLFPDRVDSPLHF
TGTGCCAGCAGTTTATTTCCGGACAGGGTCGATTCACCCCTCCACTTT
>once|TRBJ1-5|NA|TRBV19
CASSKAVPNQPQHF
TGTGCCAGTAGTAAGGCGGTACCTAATCAGCCCCAGCATTTT
>NA|TRBJ1-6|NA|TRBV7-9
CASSLDAGYGIEWDSPLHF
TGTGCCAGCAGCTTAGATGCGGGGTACGGGATCGAGTGGGATTCACCCCTCCACTTT
>NA|TRBJ2-1|TRBD2|TRBV18
CASSPRGGSYNEQFF
TGTGCCAGCTCACCCCGCGGGGGCTCCTACAATGAGCAGTTCTTC
>NA|TRBJ1-1|NA|TRBV28
CASSFFRQAPAQNTEAFF
TGTGCCAGCAGTTTCTTTAGACAGGCGCCGGCTCAGAACACTGAAGCTTTCTTT
>NA|TRBJ1-5|NA|TRBV19
CASSFEEAYSNQPQHF
TGTGCCAGTAGTTTCGAAGAAGCGTATAGCAATCAGCCCCAGCATTTT
>NA|TRBJ2-3|NA|TRBV7-9
CASSLQAFGYTDTQYF
TGTGCCAGCAGCTTACAAGCGTTCGGTTACACAGATACGCAGTATTTT
>NA|TRBJ2-1|TRBD1|TRBV6-1
CASHEDRVYNEQFF
TGTGCCAGCCACGAGGACAGGGTCTACAATGAGCAGTTCTTC
>NA|TRBJ1-2|NA|TRBV27
CASSPHPGRWGGYGYTF
TGTGCCAGCAGTCCACACCCCGGGAGATGGGGTGGCTATGGCTACACCTTC
>NA|TRBJ2-1|TRBD2|TRBV11-3
CASSLAGGLNEQFF
TGTGCCAGCAGCTTAGCGGGGGGGTTGAATGAGCAGTTCTTC
>NA|TRBJ2-2|NA|TRBV5-1
CASSSLVRDPGELFF
TGCGCCAGCAGCTCCCTGGTCCGCGATCCCGGGGAGCTGTTTTTT
>once|TRBJ2-2|TRBD1|TRBV5-1
CASMPGQSNTGELFF
TGCGCCAGCATGCCGGGACAGAGCAACACCGGGGAGCTGTTTTTT
>many|TRBJ1-4|NA|TRBV6-1
CASLPGGGSNEKLFF
TGTGCCAGCCTCCCTGGGGGGGGCTCTAATGAAAAACTGTTTTTT
>NA|TRBJ2-7|TRBD1|TRBV7-6
CASSPGTDYEQYF
TGTGCCAGCAGCCCCGGGACAGACTACGAGCAGTACTTC
>NA|TRBJ1-2|NA|TRBV29-1
CSVVFLGGWNGYTF
TGCAGCGTTGTGTTTCTAGGGGGTTGGAATGGCTACACCTTC